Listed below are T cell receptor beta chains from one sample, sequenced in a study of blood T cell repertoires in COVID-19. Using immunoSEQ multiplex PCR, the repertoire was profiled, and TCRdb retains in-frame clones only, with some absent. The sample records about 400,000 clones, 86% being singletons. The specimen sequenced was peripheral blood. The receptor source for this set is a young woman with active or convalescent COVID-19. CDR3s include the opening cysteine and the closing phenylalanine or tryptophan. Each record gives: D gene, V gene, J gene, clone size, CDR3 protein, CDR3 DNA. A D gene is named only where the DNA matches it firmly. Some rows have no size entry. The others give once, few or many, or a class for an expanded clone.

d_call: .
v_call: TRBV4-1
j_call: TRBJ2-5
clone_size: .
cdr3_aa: CASSQSRGTLQETQYF
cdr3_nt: TGCGCCAGCAGCCAATCGCGCGGGACCCTCCAAGAGACCCAGTACTTC

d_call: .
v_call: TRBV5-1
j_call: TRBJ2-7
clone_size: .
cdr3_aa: CASSRAGVSYEQYF
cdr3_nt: TGCGCCAGCTCCCGAGCGGGCGTCTCCTACGAGCAGTACTTC

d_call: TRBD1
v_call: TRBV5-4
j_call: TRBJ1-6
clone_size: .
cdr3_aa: CASSLERDRNSPLHF
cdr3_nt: TGTGCCAGCAGCTTGGAACGGGACAGGAATTCACCCCTCCACTTT

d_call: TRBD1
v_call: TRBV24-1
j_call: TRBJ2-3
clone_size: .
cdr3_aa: CATSDPRDRGSDTQYF
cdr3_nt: TGTGCCACCAGTGACCCTCGGGACAGGGGATCAGATACGCAGTATTTT

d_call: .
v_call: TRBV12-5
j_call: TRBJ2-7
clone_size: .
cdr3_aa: CASSRNGGFYEQYF
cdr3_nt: TGTGCTAGTTCCCGCAATGGGGGCTTCTACGAGCAGTACTTC

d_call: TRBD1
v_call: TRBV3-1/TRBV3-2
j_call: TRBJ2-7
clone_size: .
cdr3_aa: CASSPGTDSSYEQYF
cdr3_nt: TGTGCCAGCAGCCCCGGGACAGACAGCTCCTACGAGCAGTACTTC

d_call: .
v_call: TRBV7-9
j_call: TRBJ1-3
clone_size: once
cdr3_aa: CASSLAPTGNTIYF
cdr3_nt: TGTGCCAGCAGCTTGGCCCCGACTGGAAACACCATATATTTT

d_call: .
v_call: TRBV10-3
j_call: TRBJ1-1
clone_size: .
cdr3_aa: CAISGTGRGDNWAEAFF
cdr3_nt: TGTGCCATCAGTGGGACGGGGAGGGGAGATAATTGGGCTGAAGCTTTCTTT

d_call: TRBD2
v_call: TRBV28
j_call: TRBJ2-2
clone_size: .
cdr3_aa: CASSGLAGDVDGNTGELFF
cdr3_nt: TGTGCCAGCAGCGGACTAGCGGGAGACGTCGATGGTAACACCGGGGAGCTGTTTTTT

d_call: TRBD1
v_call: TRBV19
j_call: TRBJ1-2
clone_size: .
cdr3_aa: CASSIGGQTNYGYTF
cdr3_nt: TGTGCCAGTAGTATTGGGGGACAGACTAACTATGGCTACACCTTC

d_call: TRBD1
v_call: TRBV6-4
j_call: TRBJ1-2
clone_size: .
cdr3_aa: CASSDRDRGPRGFTF
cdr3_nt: TGTGCCAGCAGTGACCGGGACAGGGGGCCTCGAGGTTTCACCTTC

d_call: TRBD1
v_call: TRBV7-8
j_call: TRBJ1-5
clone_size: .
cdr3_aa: CASSGYRLGQGRQPQHF
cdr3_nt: TGTGCCAGCAGCGGGTACCGGTTAGGACAGGGACGTCAGCCCCAGCATTTT

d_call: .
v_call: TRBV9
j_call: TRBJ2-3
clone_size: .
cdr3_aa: CASSVEWLGSDTQYF
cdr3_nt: TGTGCCAGCAGCGTAGAGTGGCTCGGGAGTGATACGCAGTATTTT

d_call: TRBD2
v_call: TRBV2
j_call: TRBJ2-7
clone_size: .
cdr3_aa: CASSDWTSGSYEQYF
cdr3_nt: TGTGCCAGCAGTGATTGGACTAGCGGCTCCTACGAGCAGTACTTC

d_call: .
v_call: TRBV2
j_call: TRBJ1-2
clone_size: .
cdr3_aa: CASSLKDIYGYTF
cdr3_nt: TGTGCCAGCAGTCTTAAGGACATTTATGGCTACACCTTC

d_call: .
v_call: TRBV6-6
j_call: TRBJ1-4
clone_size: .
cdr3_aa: CASSPGFRDNEKLFF
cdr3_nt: TGTGCCAGCAGCCCCGGGTTCAGGGATAATGAAAAACTGTTTTTT

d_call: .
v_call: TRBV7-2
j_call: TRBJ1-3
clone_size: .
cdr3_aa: CASSLTTGYSGNTIYF
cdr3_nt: TGTGCCAGCAGCTTAACCACAGGTTACTCTGGAAACACCATATATTTT

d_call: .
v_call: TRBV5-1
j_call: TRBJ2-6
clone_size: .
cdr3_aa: CASSPSRDSGANVLTF
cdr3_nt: TGCGCCAGCAGCCCGTCGCGTGACTCTGGGGCCAACGTCCTGACTTTC

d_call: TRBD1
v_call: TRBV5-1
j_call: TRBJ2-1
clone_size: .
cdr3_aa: CASSLVTGATSPGSSYNEQFF
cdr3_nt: TGCGCCAGCAGCTTGGTGACAGGGGCCACTAGTCCCGGAAGCTCCTACAATGAGCAGTTCTTC

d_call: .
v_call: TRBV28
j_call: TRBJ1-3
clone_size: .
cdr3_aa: CASSSGQPGNTIYF
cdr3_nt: TGTGCCAGCAGTTCCGGACAGCCTGGAAACACCATATATTTT

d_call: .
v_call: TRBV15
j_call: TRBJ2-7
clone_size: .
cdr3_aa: CATSLGENEQYF
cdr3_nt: TGTGCCACCAGTCTGGGAGAAAACGAGCAGTACTTC

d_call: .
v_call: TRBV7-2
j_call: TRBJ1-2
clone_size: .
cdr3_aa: CASSSPVGPGGGYTF
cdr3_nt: TGTGCCAGCAGCTCCCCGGTTGGCCCGGGGGGCGGCTACACCTTC

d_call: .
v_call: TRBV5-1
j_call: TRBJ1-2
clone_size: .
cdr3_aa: CASIDRTNYGYTF
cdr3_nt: TGCGCCAGCATTGACAGGACTAACTATGGCTACACCTTC

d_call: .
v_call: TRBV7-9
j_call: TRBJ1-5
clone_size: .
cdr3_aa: CASSPGDPQPQHF
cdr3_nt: TGTGCCAGCAGCCCGGGGGACCCGCAGCCCCAGCATTTT

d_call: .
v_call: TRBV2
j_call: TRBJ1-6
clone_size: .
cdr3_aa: CASSEAPEVTSPLHF
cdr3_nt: TGTGCCAGCAGTGAGGCACCAGAAGTCACCTCACCCCTCCACTTT

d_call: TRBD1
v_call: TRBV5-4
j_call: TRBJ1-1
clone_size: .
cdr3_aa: CASSEPGQGSEAFF
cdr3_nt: TGTGCCAGCAGCGAACCGGGACAGGGTTCTGAAGCTTTCTTT

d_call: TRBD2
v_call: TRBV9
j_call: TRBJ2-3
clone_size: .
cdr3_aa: CASSVVPSGSLSTDTQYF
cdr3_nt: TGTGCCAGCAGCGTAGTACCTAGCGGGAGTTTGAGCACAGATACGCAGTATTTT

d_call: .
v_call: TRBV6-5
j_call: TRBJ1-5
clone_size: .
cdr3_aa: CASSYSMGGGQPQHF
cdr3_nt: TGTGCCAGCAGTTACTCGATGGGTGGCGGTCAGCCCCAGCATTTT

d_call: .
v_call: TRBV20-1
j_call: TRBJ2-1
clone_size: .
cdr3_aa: CSASSPSSYNEQFF
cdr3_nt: TGCAGTGCTAGTTCCCCCAGCTCCTACAATGAGCAGTTCTTC

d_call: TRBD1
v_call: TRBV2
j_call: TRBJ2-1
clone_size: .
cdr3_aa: CASMRGQNEQFF
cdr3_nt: TGTGCCAGCATGAGGGGACAGAATGAGCAGTTCTTC

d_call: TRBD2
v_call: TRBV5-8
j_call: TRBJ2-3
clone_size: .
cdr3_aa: CASSLAGGTDTQYF
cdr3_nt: TGTGCCAGCAGTTTAGCGGGGGGCACAGATACGCAGTATTTT

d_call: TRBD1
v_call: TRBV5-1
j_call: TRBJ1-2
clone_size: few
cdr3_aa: CASSPRGQVNNYGYTF
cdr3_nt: TGCGCCAGCAGCCCAAGGGGGCAGGTGAACAACTATGGCTACACCTTC

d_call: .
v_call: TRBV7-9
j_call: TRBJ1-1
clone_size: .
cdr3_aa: CASSLQGFEAFF
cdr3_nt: TGTGCCAGCAGCCTACAGGGATTTGAAGCTTTCTTT

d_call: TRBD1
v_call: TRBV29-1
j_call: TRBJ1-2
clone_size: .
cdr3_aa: CSVEPGTGGYGYTF
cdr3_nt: TGCAGCGTTGAGCCCGGGACAGGAGGTTATGGCTACACCTTC

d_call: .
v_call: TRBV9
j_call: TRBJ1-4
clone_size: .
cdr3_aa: CASSTRLAGNEKLFF
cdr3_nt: TGTGCCAGCAGTACCCGTCTGGCGGGGAATGAAAAACTGTTTTTT

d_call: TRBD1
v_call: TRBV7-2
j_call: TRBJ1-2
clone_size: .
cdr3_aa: CASSLGQGAGYGYTF
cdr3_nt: TGTGCCAGCAGCTTGGGACAGGGGGCAGGCTATGGCTACACCTTC

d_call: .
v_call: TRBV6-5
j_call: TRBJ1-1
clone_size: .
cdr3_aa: CASSYYRPGDTEAFF
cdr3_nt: TGTGCCAGCAGTTACTATCGCCCGGGGGACACTGAAGCTTTCTTT

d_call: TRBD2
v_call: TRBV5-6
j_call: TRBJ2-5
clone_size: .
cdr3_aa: CASSLGGLKGWNQETQYF
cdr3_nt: TGTGCCAGCAGCCTGGGAGGGTTAAAGGGTTGGAACCAAGAGACCCAGTACTTC

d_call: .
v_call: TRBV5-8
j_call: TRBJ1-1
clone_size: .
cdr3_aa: CASSLSRGGSLGNTEAFF
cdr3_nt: TGTGCCAGCAGCTTGTCGCGTGGGGGCAGTTTAGGGAACACTGAAGCTTTCTTT

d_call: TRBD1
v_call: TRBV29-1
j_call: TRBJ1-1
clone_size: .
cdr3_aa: CSVVNRGLVNTEAFF
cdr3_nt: TGCAGCGTTGTGAACAGGGGGCTGGTGAACACTGAAGCTTTCTTT

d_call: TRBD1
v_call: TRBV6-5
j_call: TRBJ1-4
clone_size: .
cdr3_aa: CASSPRTGGQEKLFF
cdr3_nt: TGTGCCAGCAGTCCAAGGACAGGGGGCCAGGAAAAACTGTTTTTT

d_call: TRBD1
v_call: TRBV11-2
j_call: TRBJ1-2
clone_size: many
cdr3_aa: CASSLDRAGGGYTF
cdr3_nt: TGTGCCAGCAGCTTAGATCGCGCAGGGGGTGGCTACACCTTC

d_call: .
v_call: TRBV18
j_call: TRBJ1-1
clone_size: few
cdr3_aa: CASSPQPDGRNTEAFF
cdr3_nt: TGTGCCAGCTCACCGCAACCGGACGGGAGAAACACTGAAGCTTTCTTT

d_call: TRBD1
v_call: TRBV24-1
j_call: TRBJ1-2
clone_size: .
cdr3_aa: CATSDGTGWYTF
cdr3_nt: TGTGCCACCAGTGATGGGACAGGGTGGTACACCTTC

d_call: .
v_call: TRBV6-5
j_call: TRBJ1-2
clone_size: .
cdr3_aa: CASSYQKDSYGYTF
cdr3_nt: TGTGCCAGCAGCTACCAAAAGGACAGCTATGGCTACACCTTC

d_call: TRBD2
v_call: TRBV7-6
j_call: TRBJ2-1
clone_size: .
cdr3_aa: CASSEGTSGYNEQFF
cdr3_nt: TGTGCCAGCAGCGAGGGGACTAGCGGCTACAATGAGCAGTTCTTC

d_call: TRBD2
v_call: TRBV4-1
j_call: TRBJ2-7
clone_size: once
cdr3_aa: CASSQDPTSGRYEQYF
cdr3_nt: TGCGCCAGCAGCCAAGATCCGACTAGCGGGAGATACGAGCAGTACTTC

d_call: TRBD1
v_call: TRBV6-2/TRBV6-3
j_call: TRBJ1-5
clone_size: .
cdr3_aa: CASSYTSGTVASNQPQHF
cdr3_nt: TGTGCCAGCAGTTACACCTCCGGGACAGTTGCTAGCAATCAGCCCCAGCATTTT

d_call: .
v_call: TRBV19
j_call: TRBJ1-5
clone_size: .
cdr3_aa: CASSGTSNSNQPQHF
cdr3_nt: TGTGCCAGTAGCGGGACAAGTAATAGCAATCAGCCCCAGCATTTT

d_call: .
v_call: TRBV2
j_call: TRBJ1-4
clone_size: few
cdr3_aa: CASSVGLPGEKLFF
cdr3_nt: TGTGCCAGCAGTGTGGGACTCCCGGGCGAAAAACTGTTTTTT

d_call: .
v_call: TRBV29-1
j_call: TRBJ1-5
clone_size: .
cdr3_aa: CSVELVGDQPQHF
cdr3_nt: TGCAGCGTTGAGTTGGTAGGGGATCAGCCCCAGCATTTT

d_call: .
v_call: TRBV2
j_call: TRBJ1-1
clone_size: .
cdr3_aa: CASSETLFGGAFF
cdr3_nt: TGTGCCAGCAGTGAGACTCTGTTCGGGGGAGCTTTCTTT

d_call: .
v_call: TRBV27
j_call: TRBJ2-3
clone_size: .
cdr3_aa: CASRPVSEWADTQYF
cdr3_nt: TGTGCCAGCAGACCGGTATCGGAGTGGGCAGATACGCAGTATTTT

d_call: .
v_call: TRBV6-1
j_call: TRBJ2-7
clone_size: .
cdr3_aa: CASSERGWASGTYEQYF
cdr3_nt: TGTGCCAGCAGTGAAAGGGGGTGGGCTAGCGGAACTTACGAGCAGTACTTC

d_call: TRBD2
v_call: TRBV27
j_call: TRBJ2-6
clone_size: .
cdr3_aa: CASSWGRGLANVLTF
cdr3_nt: TGTGCCAGCAGTTGGGGGAGGGGATTGGCCAACGTCCTGACTTTC

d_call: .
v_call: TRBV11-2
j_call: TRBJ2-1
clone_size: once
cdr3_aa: CASSPPSVYNEQFF
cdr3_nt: TGTGCCAGCAGCCCACCTAGCGTATACAATGAGCAGTTCTTC

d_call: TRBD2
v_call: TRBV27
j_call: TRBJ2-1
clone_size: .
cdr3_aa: CASSFLRGEDEQFF
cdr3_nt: TGTGCCAGCAGTTTCCTGCGGGGGGAGGATGAGCAGTTCTTC